These 20 T cell receptor beta chains came from one sample sequenced in a study of blood T cell repertoires in COVID-19. The data were produced by immunoSEQ multiplex PCR, yet TCRdb's version contains in-frame clones alone and is incomplete. The profile shows around 250,000 clones, over 75% of them singletons. The source material was PBMCs or T cells enriched from blood (not recorded which). Every receptor here comes from a man aged 18 to 30 who had recovered from COVID-19.

The CDR3 nucleotides are TGTGCCAGCAGTTCCTTGAAACTGAGAATGAACACTGAAGCTTTCTTT. This gives the protein CASSSLKLRMNTEAFF. The rearrangement uses TRBV28 and TRBJ1-1; D not resolved. The CDR3 contains 16 residues. V was trimmed by 4 bases and J by 0 bases, leaving 15 bases between them. Germline V gene sequence: CDR1 MDHEN, CDR2 SYDVKM.

This chain links TRBV6-1 with TRBJ2-7; maybe TRBD2 (6 bases). This CDR3 region has 15 residues. Germline CDR1 MNHNS, CDR2 SASEGT. V lost 3 bases to trimming and J lost 4 bases, with 16 bases between them. The CDR3 region is CASSDGAGYTYEQYF. CDR3 nucleotide sequence: TGTGCCAGCAGTGATGGCGCGGGATATACGTACGAGCAGTACTTC.

This clone turned up a few times. V gene TRBV13 combines with J gene TRBJ2-1; tentative D call: TRBD1 (7 bases). This CDR3 is 18 amino acids long. In germline, CDR1 is PRHDT, CDR2 FYEKMQ (reference sequence). The germline V and J ends were trimmed by 0 bases and 0 bases, with 15 bases remaining between them. As DNA, the CDR3 is TGTGCCAGCAGCTTAGGACAGGGGACTCACTACTCCTACAATGAGCAGTTCTTC. This codes for CASSLGQGTHYSYNEQFF.

The V call is TRBV25-1, the J call TRBJ2-7; tentative D call: TRBD2 (6 bases). Trimming cost V 4 bases and J 5 bases, with 15 bases left between them. From germline, CDR1 is MGHDK and CDR2 SYGVNS. The CDR3 spans 14 residues. The CDR3 sequence: CASSVGGVRNEQYF. The CDR3 nucleotides are TGTGCCAGCAGTGTGGGCGGGGTTAGGAACGAGCAGTACTTC.

This chain links TRBV12-3 or TRBV12-4 with TRBJ1-1; D not resolved. The CDR3 has 13 amino acids. The V and J ends lost 3 bases and 1 base respectively, with 6 bases between them. The CDR3 sequence: CASSLRRNTEAFF. The CDR3 nucleotides read TGTGCCAGCAGTTTGCGGAGGAACACTGAAGCTTTCTTT.

On this clone itself: Other DNA sequences in this specimen translate into the identical CDR3. This chain joins TRBV24-1 and TRBJ2-7; maybe TRBD2 (6 bases). The CDR3 spans 13 residues. Germline loops: CDR1 KGHDR, CDR2 SFDVKD. Trimming stripped 3 bases from V and 2 bases from J, with 7 bases between. The chain's CDR3 is CATSDGGAYEQYF. The DNA of the CDR3 is TGTGCCACCAGTGATGGAGGGGCCTACGAGCAGTACTTC.

This chain links TRBV30 with TRBJ2-7, with a weak D call TRBD2 (6 bases). This CDR3 spans 14 amino acids. The ends were cut back, 0 bases at V and 0 bases at J, with 9 bases in the middle. Germline assignment: CDR1 GTSNPN and CDR2 SVGIG (reference sequence). CDR3 bases: TGTGCCTGGAGTGTTGGAGGGTACTCCTACGAGCAGTACTTC. It specifies CAWSVGGYSYEQYF.

The chain couples TRBV11-3 to TRBJ2-1; weak D call: TRBD2 (5 bases). Germline lookup yields CDR1 SGHNT and CDR2 YENEEA. CDR3 length equals 18 residues. Trimming removed 4 bases from V and 4 bases from J, with 23 bases in between. The CDR3 bases are TGTGCCAGCAGCTCTTCTGTTGCGGGCTACACGCCTTACAATGAGCAGTTCTTC. Its protein is CASSSSVAGYTPYNEQFF.

This clone was picked up a small number of times. The genes are TRBV5-4 and TRBJ2-2, with TRBD2 matching over 8 bases. The ends lost 2 bases at V and 5 bases at J; junction bases unmatched: 8. The V gene's germline CDR1 is SGHNT and CDR2 YYREEE (reference sequence). The CDR3 loop spans 16 amino acids. The CDR3 region is CASSLDTSGATGELFF. The CDR3 coding sequence is TGTGCCAGCAGCTTAGATACTAGCGGAGCTACCGGGGAGCTGTTTTTT.

This clone appeared a single time. V and J are TRBV3-1 (or the pseudogene TRBV3-2) and TRBJ2-6; maybe TRBD1 (5 bases). This CDR3 has 16 amino acids. V lost 4 bases and J 0 bases, leaving 10 bases between the germline ends. Germline V gene sequence: CDR1 LGHDT, CDR2 YNNKEL (reference sequence). CDR3 in amino acids: CASSPQQDSGANVLTF. Written as DNA, the CDR3 is TGTGCCAGCAGCCCCCAACAGGACTCTGGGGCCAACGTCCTGACTTTC.

The V call is TRBV12-5, the J call TRBJ1-1, with D possibly TRBD1 on 6 matching bases. This CDR3 is 13 amino acids long. Germline loops: CDR1 LGHNT, CDR2 FRNRAP. V was clipped by 5 bases and J by 0 bases, with 7 bases between them. The CDR3 spells CASGAGVNTEAFF. CDR3 DNA sequence: TGTGCTAGTGGTGCAGGGGTGAACACTGAAGCTTTCTTT.

This clone was observed a few times. The chain joins TRBV4-1 to TRBJ1-3, with 7 bases lining up with TRBD1. The CDR3 runs to 14 residues. V dropped 4 bases and J dropped 2; count of bases not matched to a gene: 2. Germline values: CDR1 MGHRA, CDR2 YSYEKL. CDR3 sequence reads: CASSPGQPGNTIYF. CDR3 bases: TGCGCCAGCAGCCCGGGACAGCCTGGAAACACCATATATTTT.

The chain carries TRBV6-2 or TRBV6-3 and TRBJ2-3; 10 nucleotides match TRBD2. The germline gives CDR1 MNHEY, CDR2 SVGEGT. The CDR3 spans 16 residues. Losses at the gene ends were 5 bases for V and 4 bases for J; bases not matched to a gene: 9. CDR3 in DNA: TGTGCCAGCAGTGCCGGCCTAGCGGGAGTCCCAGATACGCAGTATTTT. Protein product: CASSAGLAGVPDTQYF.

The rearrangement joins TRBV14 to TRBJ1-1, with a tentative D call TRBD1 (5 bases). V dropped 2 bases and J dropped 1 base, with 5 bases sitting between them. CDR3 length: 13 residues. CDR1 is SGHDN and CDR2 is FVKESK in the germline V gene. CDR3 loop: CASSQTGNTEAFF. For the CDR3, the DNA is TGTGCCAGCAGCCAAACAGGGAACACTGAAGCTTTCTTT.

The chain links TRBV10-2 to TRBJ2-3, with a possible D match to TRBD2 (5 bases). CDR1 is WSHSY and CDR2 is SAAADI in the germline V gene. Trimming took 7 bases from V and 4 from J, leaving 18 bases between them. The CDR3 has 15 residues. CDR3 nucleotide sequence: TGCGCCAGCATGAAGACTACCCCTAAGGCAGATACGCAGTATTTT. Amino acids: CASMKTTPKADTQYF.

The chain carries TRBV5-5 and TRBJ1-2; 8 bases are a match to TRBD1. From germline, CDR1 is SGHKS and CDR2 YYEKEE (reference sequence). This CDR3 contains 17 residues. The V gene end was trimmed by 3 bases and the J gene end by 3 bases; junction bases not matched to a gene: 13. The CDR3 DNA sequence: TGTGCCAGCAGCTCCGGGACAGGAATTCCTCTTCACTATGGCTACACCTTC. Translation: CASSSGTGIPLHYGYTF.

The rearrangement links TRBV7-2 to TRBJ1-1, with D maybe TRBD1 (6 bases). Germline CDR1 and CDR2: SGHTA and FQGNSA. This CDR3 has 14 amino acids. V lost 2 bases and J lost 7, with 14 bases in between. The CDR3 DNA follows: TGTGCCAGCAGCTTATATTCCAGGGGCCATGAAGCTTTCTTT. Translation gives CASSLYSRGHEAFF. The whole variable domain, filled in from reference TRBV7-2 and TRBJ1-1, reads GAGVSQSPSNKVTEKGKDVELRCDPISGHTALYWYRQSLGQGLEFLIYFQGNSAPDKSGLPSDRFSAERTGGSVSTLTIQRTQQEDSAVYLCASSLYSRGHEAFFGQGTRLTVV.

As regards this clone: Additional DNA sequences in this sample encode the identical CDR3. The chain joins TRBV19 to TRBJ1-5, with D unresolved. CDR1 LNHDA and CDR2 SQIVND come from the germline V gene (reference sequence). The CDR3 runs to 13 residues. Trimming left V 1 base short and J 4 bases short, with 5 bases between. CDR3 in DNA: TGTGCCAGTAGTATAGGCGGTAATCAGCCCCAGCATTTT. Protein sequence: CASSIGGNQPQHF. The whole variable domain, remainder taken from reference TRBV19 and TRBJ1-5, is DGGITQSPKYLFRKEGQNVTLSCEQNLNHDAMYWYRQDPGQGLRLIYYSQIVNDFQKGDIAEGYSVSREKKESFPLTVTSAQKNPTAFYLCASSIGGNQPQHFGDGTRLSIL.

The chain links TRBV6-5 to TRBJ2-5; 11 bases line up with TRBD2. V trimming: 4 bases; J trimming: 1 base; junction bases outside the gene matches: 2. Germline-derived CDR1 and CDR2 are MNHEY and SVGAGI. The CDR3 length is 15 residues. Written as DNA, the CDR3 is TGTGCCAGCAGTTTGCTAGCGGGGGGCCAAGAGACCCAGTACTTC. This sequence encodes CASSLLAGGQETQYF.

The chain recombines TRBV27 with TRBJ2-3; 12 positions agree with TRBD1. This CDR3 spans 16 amino acids. V shed 5 bases, J shed 4 bases, and the junction held 7 bases outside the gene matches. Germline V gene sequence: CDR1 MNHEY, CDR2 SMNVEV (reference sequence). CDR3 coding DNA: TGTGCCAGCAGTCTCTGGGACAGGGGGCAGGCAGATACGCAGTATTTT. This gives the protein CASSLWDRGQADTQYF.